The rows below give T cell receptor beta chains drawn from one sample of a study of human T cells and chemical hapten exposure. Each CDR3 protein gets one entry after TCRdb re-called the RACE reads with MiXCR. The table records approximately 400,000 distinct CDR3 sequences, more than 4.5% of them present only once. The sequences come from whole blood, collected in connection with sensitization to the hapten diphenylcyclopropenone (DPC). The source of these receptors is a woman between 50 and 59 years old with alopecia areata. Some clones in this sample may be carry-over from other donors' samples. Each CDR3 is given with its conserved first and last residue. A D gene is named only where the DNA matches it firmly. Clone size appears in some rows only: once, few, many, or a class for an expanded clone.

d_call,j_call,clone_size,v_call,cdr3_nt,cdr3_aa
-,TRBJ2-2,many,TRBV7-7,TGTGCCAGCAGCTTAGTCGGGCCCGGGGAGCTGTTTTTT,CASSLVGPGELFF
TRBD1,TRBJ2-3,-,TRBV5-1,TGCGCCAGCAGCTCGACATCCGGGACAGCTCAGTATTTT,CASSSTSGTAQYF
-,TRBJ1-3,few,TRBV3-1,TGTGCCAGCAGCCCCCCAACACACCGAAACACCATATATTTT,CASSPPTHRNTIYF
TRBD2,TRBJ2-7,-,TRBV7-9,TGTGCCAGCAGCTTAGGGGGCCTAGCGGGGGCCTCCTACGAGCAGTACTTC,CASSLGGLAGASYEQYF
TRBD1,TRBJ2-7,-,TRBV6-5,TGTGCCAGCAGTTTCACGGGACAGGGGTACTACGAGCAGTACTTC,CASSFTGQGYYEQYF
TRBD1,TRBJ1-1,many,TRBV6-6,TGTGCCAGCAGACAGGACAGGAGGAGTGGTTTCTTT,CASRQDRRSGFF
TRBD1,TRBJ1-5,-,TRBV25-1,TGTGCCAGCAGTGAATTCATGGGACAGGGGAGCAATCAGCCCCAGCATTTT,CASSEFMGQGSNQPQHF
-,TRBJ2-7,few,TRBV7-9,TGTGCCAGCAGCCCCCTAGGGTCGGACGAGCAGTACTTC,CASSPLGSDEQYF
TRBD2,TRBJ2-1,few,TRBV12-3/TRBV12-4,TGTGCCAGCAGGCAAACTAGCGGGAGGTACAATGAGCAGTTCTTC,CASRQTSGRYNEQFF
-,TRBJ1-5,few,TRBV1,TGCACCAGCCCGAAAGGACAGGGCAGTCGAGTAAGGAAAGGCAATCAGCCCCAGCATTTT,CTSPKGQGSRVRKGNQPQHF
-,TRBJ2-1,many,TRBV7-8,TGTGCCAGCAGCTTAGAAGCGGATGAGCAGTTCTTC,CASSLEADEQFF
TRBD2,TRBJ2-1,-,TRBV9,TGTGCCAGCAGCGTCACCCTAGCGGGGGACAATGAGCAGTTCTTC,CASSVTLAGDNEQFF